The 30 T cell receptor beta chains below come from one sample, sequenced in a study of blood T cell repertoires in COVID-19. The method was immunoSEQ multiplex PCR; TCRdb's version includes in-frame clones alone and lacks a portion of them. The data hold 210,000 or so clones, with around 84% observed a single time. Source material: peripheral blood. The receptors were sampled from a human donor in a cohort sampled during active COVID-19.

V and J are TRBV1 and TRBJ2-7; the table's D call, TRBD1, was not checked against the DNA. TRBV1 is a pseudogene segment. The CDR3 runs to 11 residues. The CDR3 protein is CTRRQGALGNF. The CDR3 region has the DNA TGCACCAGACGACAGGGGGCACTCGGGAACTTC.

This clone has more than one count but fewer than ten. The CDR3 nucleotides read TGTGCCAGCAGTTACTCGCGGTCACGGTACACTGAAGCTTTCTTT. Protein: CASSYSRSRYTEAFF. The chain couples TRBV6-5 to TRBJ1-1; no reliable D call. The CDR3 is made up of 15 amino acids. CDR1 and CDR2 (germline): MNHEY, SVGAGI. Trimming shortened V by 0 bases and J by 3 bases, and 11 bases separated the two germline ends.

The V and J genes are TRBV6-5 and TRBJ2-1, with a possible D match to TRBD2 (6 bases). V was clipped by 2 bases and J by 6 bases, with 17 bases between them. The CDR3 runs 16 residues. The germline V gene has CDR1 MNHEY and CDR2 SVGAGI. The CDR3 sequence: CASSYGRDPSFNEQFF. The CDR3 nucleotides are TGTGCCAGCAGTTACGGGCGGGACCCCTCATTCAATGAGCAGTTCTTC.

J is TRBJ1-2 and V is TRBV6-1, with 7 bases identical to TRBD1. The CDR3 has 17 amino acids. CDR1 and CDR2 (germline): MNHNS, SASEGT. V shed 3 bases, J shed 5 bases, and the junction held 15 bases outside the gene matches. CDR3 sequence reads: CASSDGYRGPRWYGYTF. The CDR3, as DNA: TGTGCCAGCAGTGATGGTTACAGGGGACCCCGGTGGTATGGCTACACCTTC.

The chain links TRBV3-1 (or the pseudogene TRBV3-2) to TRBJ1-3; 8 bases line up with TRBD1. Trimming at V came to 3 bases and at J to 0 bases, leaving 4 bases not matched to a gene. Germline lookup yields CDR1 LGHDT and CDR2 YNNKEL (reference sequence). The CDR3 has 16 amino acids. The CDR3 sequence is CASSHSGTGSGNTIYF. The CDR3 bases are TGTGCCAGCAGCCATTCCGGGACAGGCTCTGGAAACACCATATATTTT.

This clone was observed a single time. For the CDR3, the DNA is TGCGCCAGCAGCAACAACCAACAGGGAGAGCGCCCTAGGCGCCCCCAGTACTTC. It encodes CASSNNQQGERPRRPQYF. The rearrangement joins TRBV5-1 to TRBJ2-5; D perhaps matches TRBD1 (6 bases). CDR3 length: 18 residues. Germline assignment: CDR1 SGHRS and CDR2 YFSETQ. V was clipped by 4 bases and J by 9 bases, with 31 bases between them.

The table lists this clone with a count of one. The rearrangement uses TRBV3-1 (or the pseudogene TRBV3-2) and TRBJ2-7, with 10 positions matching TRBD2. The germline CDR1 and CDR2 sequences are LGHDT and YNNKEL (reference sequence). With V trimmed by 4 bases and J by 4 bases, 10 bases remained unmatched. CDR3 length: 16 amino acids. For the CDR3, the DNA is TGTGCCAGCAGCCCAGGAAGGGGACTAGCGAAGTACGAGCAGTACTTC. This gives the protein CASSPGRGLAKYEQYF.

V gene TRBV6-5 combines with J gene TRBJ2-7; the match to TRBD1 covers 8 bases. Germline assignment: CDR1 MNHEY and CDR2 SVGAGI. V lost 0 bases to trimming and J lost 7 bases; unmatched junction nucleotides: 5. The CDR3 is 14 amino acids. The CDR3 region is CASSYSQGAGEQYV. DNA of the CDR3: TGTGCCAGCAGTTACTCCCAGGGGGCTGGTGAGCAGTACGTC.

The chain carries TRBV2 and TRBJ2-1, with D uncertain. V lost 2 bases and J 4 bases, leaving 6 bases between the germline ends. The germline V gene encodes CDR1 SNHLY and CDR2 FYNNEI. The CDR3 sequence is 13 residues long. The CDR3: CASSELRYNEQFF. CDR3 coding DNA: TGTGCCAGCAGTGAACTCAGATACAATGAGCAGTTCTTC.

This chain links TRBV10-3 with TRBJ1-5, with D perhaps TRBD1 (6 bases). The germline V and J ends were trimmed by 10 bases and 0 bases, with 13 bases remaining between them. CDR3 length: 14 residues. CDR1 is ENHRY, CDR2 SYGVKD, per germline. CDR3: CATTPGDSNQPQHF. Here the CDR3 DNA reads TGTGCCACAACCCCAGGGGATAGCAATCAGCCCCAGCATTTT.

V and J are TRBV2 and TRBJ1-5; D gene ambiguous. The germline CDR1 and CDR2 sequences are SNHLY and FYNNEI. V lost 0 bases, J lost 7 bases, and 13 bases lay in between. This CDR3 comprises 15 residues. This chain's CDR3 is CASSEAEILRQPQHF. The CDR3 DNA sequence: TGTGCCAGCAGTGAAGCGGAGATCTTAAGGCAGCCCCAGCATTTT.

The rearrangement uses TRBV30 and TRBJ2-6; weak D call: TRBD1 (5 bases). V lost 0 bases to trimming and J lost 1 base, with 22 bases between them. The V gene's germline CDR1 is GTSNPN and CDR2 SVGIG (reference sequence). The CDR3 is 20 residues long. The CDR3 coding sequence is TGTGCCTGGAGTGTACGTAATTGGCAAACCCAGGGATCTGGGGCCAACGTCCTGACTTTC. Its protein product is CAWSVRNWQTQGSGANVLTF.

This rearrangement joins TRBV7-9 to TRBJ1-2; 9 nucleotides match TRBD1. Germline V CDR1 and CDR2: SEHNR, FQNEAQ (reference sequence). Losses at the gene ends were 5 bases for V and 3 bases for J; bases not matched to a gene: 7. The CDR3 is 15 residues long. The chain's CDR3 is CASSPGQGSHYGYTF. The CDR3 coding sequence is TGTGCCAGCAGCCCCGGACAGGGGTCCCACTATGGCTACACCTTC.

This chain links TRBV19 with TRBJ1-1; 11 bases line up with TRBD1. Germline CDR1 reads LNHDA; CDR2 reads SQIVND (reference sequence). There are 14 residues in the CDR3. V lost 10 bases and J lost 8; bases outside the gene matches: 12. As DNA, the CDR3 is TGTGCCAATAAGGGACAGGGGGTCTTCCTGGAAGCTTTCTTT. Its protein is CANKGQGVFLEAFF.

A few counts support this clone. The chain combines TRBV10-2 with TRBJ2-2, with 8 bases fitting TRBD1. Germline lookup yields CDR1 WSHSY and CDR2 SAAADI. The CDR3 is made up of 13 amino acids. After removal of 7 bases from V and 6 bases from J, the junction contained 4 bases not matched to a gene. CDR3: CASNTGGSGELFF. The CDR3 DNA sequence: TGCGCCAGCAATACAGGGGGATCCGGGGAGCTGTTTTTT.

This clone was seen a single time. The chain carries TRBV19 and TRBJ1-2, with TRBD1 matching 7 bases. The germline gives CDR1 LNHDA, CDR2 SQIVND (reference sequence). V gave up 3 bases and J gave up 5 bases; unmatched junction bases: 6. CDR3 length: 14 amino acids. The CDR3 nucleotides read TGTGCCAGTAGTATGATAAGGGGGCCGTATGGCTACACCTTC. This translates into CASSMIRGPYGYTF.

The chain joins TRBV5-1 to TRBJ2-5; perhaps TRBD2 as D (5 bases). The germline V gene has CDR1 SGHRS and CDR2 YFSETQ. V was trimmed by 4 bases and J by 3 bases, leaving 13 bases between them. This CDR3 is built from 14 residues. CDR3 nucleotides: TGCGCCAGCAGCCTAGCACTCGGGAAAGAGACCCAGTACTTC. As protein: CASSLALGKETQYF.

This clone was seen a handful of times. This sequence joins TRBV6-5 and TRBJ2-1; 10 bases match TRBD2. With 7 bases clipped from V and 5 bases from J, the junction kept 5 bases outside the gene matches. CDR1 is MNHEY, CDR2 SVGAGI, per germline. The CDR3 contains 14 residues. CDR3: CASTWTSGDNEQFF. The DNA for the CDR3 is TGTGCCAGCACCTGGACTAGCGGAGACAATGAGCAGTTCTTC.

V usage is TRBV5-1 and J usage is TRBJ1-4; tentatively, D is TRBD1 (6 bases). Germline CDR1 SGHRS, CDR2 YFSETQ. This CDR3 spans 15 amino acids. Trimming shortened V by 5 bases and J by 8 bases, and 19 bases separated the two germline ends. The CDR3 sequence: CASRERTDKGEKLFF. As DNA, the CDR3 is TGCGCCAGCAGGGAACGGACAGATAAAGGGGAAAAACTGTTTTTT.

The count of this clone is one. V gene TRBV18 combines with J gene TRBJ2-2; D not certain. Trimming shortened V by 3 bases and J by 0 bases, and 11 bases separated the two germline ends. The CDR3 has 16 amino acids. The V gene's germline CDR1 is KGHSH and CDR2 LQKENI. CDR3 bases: TGTGCCAGCTCACCGCAACAGATGACGAACACCGGGGAGCTGTTTTTT. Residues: CASSPQQMTNTGELFF.

Written as DNA, the CDR3 is TGTGCCACCAGCAGAGATGTAGCGACCTACGAGCAGTACTTC. Translated: CATSRDVATYEQYF. The chain has TRBV15 and TRBJ2-7; possibly TRBD2 for D (5 bases). This CDR3 is 14 amino acids long. The germline V and J ends were trimmed by 0 bases and 2 bases, with 8 bases remaining between them. Germline CDR1 LNHNV, CDR2 YYDKDF (reference sequence).

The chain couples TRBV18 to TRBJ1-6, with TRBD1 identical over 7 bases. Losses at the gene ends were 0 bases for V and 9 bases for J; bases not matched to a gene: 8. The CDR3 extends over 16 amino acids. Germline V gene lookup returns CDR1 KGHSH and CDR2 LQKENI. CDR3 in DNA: TGTGCCAGCTCACCACCGACAGGGAGCGGGTTTTCACCCCTCCACTTT. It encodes CASSPPTGSGFSPLHF.

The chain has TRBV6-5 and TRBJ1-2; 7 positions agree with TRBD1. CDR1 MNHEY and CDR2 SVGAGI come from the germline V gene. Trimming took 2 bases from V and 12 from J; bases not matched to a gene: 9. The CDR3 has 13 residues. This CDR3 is CASSYKGGTDDTF. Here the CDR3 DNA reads TGTGCCAGCAGTTACAAAGGGGGGACAGACGACACCTTC.

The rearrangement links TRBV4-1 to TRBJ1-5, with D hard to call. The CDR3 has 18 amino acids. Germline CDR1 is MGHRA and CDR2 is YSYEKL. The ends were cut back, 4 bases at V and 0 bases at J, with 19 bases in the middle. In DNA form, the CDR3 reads TGCGCCAGCAGCCGCGGGGTGGCGGACGGCAATAGCAATCAGCCCCAGCATTTT. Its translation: CASSRGVADGNSNQPQHF.

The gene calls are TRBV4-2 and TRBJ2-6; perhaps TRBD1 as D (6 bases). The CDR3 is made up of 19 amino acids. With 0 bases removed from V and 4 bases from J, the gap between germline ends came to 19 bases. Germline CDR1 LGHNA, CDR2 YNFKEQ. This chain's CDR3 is CASSQDLGTGISGANVLTF. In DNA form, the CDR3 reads TGTGCCAGCAGCCAAGATTTGGGTACAGGGATATCCGGGGCCAACGTCCTGACTTTC.

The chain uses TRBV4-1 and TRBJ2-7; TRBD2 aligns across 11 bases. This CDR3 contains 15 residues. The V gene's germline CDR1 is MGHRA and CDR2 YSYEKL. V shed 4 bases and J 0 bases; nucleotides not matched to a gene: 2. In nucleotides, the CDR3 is TGCGCCAGCAGCCTAGCGGGAGGGAGCTCCTACGAGCAGTACTTC. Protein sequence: CASSLAGGSSYEQYF.

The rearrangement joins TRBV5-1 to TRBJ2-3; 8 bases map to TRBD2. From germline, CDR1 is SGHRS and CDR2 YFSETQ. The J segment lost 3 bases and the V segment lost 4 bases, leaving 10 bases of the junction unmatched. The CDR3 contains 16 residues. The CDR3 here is CASSRGLVGSTDTQYF. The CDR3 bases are TGCGCCAGCAGCCGGGGACTAGTGGGTTCTACAGATACGCAGTATTTT. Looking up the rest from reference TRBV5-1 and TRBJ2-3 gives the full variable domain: KAGVTQTPRYLIKTRGQQVTLSCSPISGHRSVSWYQQTPGQGLQFLFEYFSETQRNKGNFPGRFSGRQFSNSRSEMNVSTLELGDSALYLCASSRGLVGSTDTQYFGPGTRLTVL.

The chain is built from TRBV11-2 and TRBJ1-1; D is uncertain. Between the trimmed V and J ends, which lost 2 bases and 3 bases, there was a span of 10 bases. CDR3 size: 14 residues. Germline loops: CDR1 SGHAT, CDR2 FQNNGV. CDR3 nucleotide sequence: TGTGCCAGCAGCTTATTAGCCCGATACACTGAAGCTTTCTTT. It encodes CASSLLARYTEAFF.

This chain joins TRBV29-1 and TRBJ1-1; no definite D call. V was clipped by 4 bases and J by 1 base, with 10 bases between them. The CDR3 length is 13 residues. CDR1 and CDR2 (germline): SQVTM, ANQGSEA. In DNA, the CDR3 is TGCAGCGTTGTCCCGGGTCGGAACACTGAAGCTTTCTTT. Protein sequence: CSVVPGRNTEAFF.

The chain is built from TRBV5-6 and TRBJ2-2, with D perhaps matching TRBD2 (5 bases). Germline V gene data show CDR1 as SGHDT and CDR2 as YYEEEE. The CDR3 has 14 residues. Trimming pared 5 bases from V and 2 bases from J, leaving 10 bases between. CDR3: CASSWGENTGELFF. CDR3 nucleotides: TGTGCCAGCAGTTGGGGAGAAAACACCGGGGAGCTGTTTTTT.